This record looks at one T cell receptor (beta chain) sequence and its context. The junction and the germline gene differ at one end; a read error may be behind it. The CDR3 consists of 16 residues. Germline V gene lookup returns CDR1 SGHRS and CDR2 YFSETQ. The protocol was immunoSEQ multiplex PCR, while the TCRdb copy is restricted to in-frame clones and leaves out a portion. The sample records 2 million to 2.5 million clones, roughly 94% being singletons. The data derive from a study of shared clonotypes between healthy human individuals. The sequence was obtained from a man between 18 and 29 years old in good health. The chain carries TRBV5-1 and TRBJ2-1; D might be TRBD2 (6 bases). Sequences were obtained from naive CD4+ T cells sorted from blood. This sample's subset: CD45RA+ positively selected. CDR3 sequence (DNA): TGCGCCAGCACCTTGCGGGGCCAAGTTTCCTACAATGAGCAGTTCTTC. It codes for CASTLRGQVSYNEQFF.